The clone carrying this T cell receptor beta chain was counted only a few times. The antigen is not known. V dropped 7 bases and J dropped 4 bases, with 22 bases sitting between them. Germline CDR1 reads MNHEY; CDR2 reads SMNVEV (reference sequence). This CDR3 spans 16 amino acids. These data come from a study of blood T cells in healthy people across ages. General study points: It was the long-lived donors that had more naive CD4+ cells and higher diversity than aged donors.

Each individual donor underwent a draw of ten milliliters of peripheral blood. Per-sample yields of isolated PBMCs were at least 7 million. Sample-barcoded 5' priming and a J-beta primer mix drove a second PCR of about 6 to 12 cycles. TCRdb processed the 5' RACE reads anew with MiXCR; each CDR3 protein has one entry. Altogether about 1 million distinct CDR3 sequences are present, more than 40% being singletons, with the ten largest covering 15% to 20%. The chain links TRBV27 to TRBJ1-2; D unclear. The sequencing input was blood. This sequence originates from a woman aged 60-75 years in good health. CDR3 nucleotide sequence: TGTGCCAGCACTCCGCGTCCGGGCCCCCTATTCTATGGCTACACCTTC. It specifies CASTPRPGPLFYGYTF.